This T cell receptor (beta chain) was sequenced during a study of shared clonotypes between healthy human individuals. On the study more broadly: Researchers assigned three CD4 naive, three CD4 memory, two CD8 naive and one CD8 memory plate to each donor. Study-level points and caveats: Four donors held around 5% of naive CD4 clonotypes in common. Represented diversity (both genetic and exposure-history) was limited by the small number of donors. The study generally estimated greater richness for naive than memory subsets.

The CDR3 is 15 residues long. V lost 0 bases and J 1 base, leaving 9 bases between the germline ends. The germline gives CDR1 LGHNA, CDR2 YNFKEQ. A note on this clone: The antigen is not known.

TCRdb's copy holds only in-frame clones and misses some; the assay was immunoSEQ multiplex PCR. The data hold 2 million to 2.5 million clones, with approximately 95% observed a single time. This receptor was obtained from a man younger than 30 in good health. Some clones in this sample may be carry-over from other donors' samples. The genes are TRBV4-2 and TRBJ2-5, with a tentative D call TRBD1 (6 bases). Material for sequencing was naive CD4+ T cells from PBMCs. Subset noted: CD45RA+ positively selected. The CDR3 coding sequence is TGTGCCAGCAGCCAAGAGGGGGCGGTCCAAGAGACCCAGTACTTC. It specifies CASSQEGAVQETQYF.